This T cell receptor beta chain was recovered during a study of cytomegalovirus exposure and HLA in healthy donors. Study observations and caveats: Researchers counted 150 to 200 TCR beta chains as cytomegalovirus-associated. Both high specificity and high sensitivity reportedly marked the classifier's diagnosis of cytomegalovirus status. By a later analysis, the bulk of CMV-associated TCR beta chains appeared HLA-restricted.

PCR primers comprised 60 Vbeta and 13 Jbeta primers. Original methodology: Tens of millions of unique TCR beta chains, about 10 million of them shared, were counted by a later analysis. The repertoire was sequenced with immunoSEQ multiplex PCR; TCRdb's copy has only in-frame clones and lacks some. From that table come the V and J calls and clone size; the DNA was used to work out D and trimming. Of about 150,000 clones in the sample, 80% were seen once. This CDR3 contains 13 residues. Germline V lookup: CDR1 SGHVS, CDR2 FNYEAQ. Deletions cut 5 bases from V and 3 bases from J, with 11 bases between. Worth noting for this clone: Its antigen is not identified.

The chain links TRBV7-6 to TRBJ2-7; tentatively, D is TRBD2 (5 bases). The sequence was collected from a woman in her forties or fifties in good health and CMV-seropositive. Sequenced input: PBMCs. DNA of the CDR3: TGTGCCAGCAGCGGTAGGGCGGGCTACGAGCAGTACTTC. Protein product: CASSGRAGYEQYF. Looking up the rest from reference TRBV7-6 and TRBJ2-7 gives the full variable domain: GAGVSQSPRYKVTKRGQDVALRCDPISGHVSLYWYRQALGQGPEFLTYFNYEAQQDKSGLPNDRFSAERPEGSISTLTIQRTEQRDSAMYRCASSGRAGYEQYFGPGTRLTVT.